Presented here are 20 T cell receptor beta chains from one specimen sequenced in a study of glioma-infiltrating T cells after dendritic cell vaccination. Only in-frame clones appear in the TCRdb table, and some are missing; sequencing was by immunoSEQ multiplex PCR. Found here are 90,000 or so clones, 75% to 90% of them singletons; the top ten hold roughly 2.1%. The time point is: after dendritic cell vaccination, including at tumor progression/relapse. The source was blood, collected after dendritic cell vaccination. These receptors were obtained from a human donor with glioblastoma.

The chain carries TRBV7-3 and TRBJ2-3; 9 nucleotides line up with TRBD1. Trimming cost V 5 bases and J 2 bases; bases outside gene matches: 2. This CDR3 contains 14 residues. Germline V lookup: CDR1 SGHTA, CDR2 FQGTGA. The CDR3 DNA is TGTGCCAGCAGCGGGACAGGGACCACAGATACGCAGTATTTT. The encoded protein is CASSGTGTTDTQYF. Complete variable domain (other parts from reference TRBV7-3 and TRBJ2-3): GAGVSQTPSNKVTEKGKYVELRCDPISGHTALYWYRQSLGQGPEFLIYFQGTGAADDSGLPNDRFFAVRPEGSVSTLKIQRTERGDSAVYLCASSGTGTTDTQYFGPGTRLTVL.

To note about this clone: Its ends do not fully match the called genes, so a read error is possible. The chain combines TRBV4-2 with TRBJ1-2, with 8 bases identical to TRBD1. Germline V gene sequence: CDR1 LGHNA, CDR2 YNFKEQ. CDR3 length equals 15 residues. The CDR3 DNA is TGTGTCAGCAGCCTTGGGACAGGAGCTAACTATGGCTACACCTTC. Its protein product is CVSSLGTGANYGYTF.

This chain links TRBV7-9 with TRBJ1-2; D remains ambiguous. V was trimmed by 1 base and J by 8 bases, leaving 14 bases between them. The CDR3 consists of 14 residues. The germline V gene encodes CDR1 SEHNR and CDR2 FQNEAQ (reference sequence). The DNA for the CDR3 is TGTGCCAGCAGCTTAGAGGCGCCCACACAGGGCTACACCTTC. The encoded protein is CASSLEAPTQGYTF.

The chain couples TRBV7-9 to TRBJ2-1; TRBD2 matches 10 bases. Looked up from germline, CDR1 is SEHNR and CDR2 is FQNEAQ (reference sequence). The V and J ends lost 5 bases and 6 bases, in that order; junction bases with no gene match: 19. This CDR3 has 19 amino acids. In DNA, the CDR3 is TGTGCCAGCAGCCCCATGCCCAGATTTCTAGCGGGAGTTGGCAATGAGCAGTTCTTC. Residues: CASSPMPRFLAGVGNEQFF.

This rearrangement joins TRBV19 to TRBJ1-1; 7 positions agree with TRBD1. V shed 8 bases, J shed 0 bases, and the junction held 3 bases outside the gene matches. The CDR3 totals 13 residues. CDR1 LNHDA and CDR2 SQIVND come from the germline V gene (reference sequence). CDR3 loop: CASRDRLNTEAFF. CDR3 bases: TGTGCCAGTCGGGACAGATTGAACACTGAAGCTTTCTTT.

The CDR3 here is CASSTDNRGPGGYTF. The CDR3 DNA sequence: TGTGCCAGCAGTACCGATAACAGGGGCCCGGGTGGCTACACCTTC. The chain joins TRBV6-6 to TRBJ1-2; TRBD1 matches at 7 bases. The trim removed 5 bases at V and 7 bases at J, leaving 13 bases unmatched. The CDR3 has 15 residues. Germline assignment: CDR1 MNHNY and CDR2 SVGAGI (reference sequence).

Written as DNA, the CDR3 is TGTGCCAGCAGTCCGACAAAGGGGGCTAATGAAAAACTGTTTTTT. Translation: CASSPTKGANEKLFF. The gene calls are TRBV27 and TRBJ1-4; a weak D match, TRBD1 (6 bases). Trimming shortened V by 5 bases and J by 3 bases, and 13 bases separated the two germline ends. This CDR3 spans 15 amino acids. Germline-derived CDR1 and CDR2 are MNHEY and SMNVEV (reference sequence).

The V gene is TRBV6-1, the J gene TRBJ1-5; D is possibly TRBD1 (6 bases). This CDR3 spans 15 amino acids. Germline V gene data show CDR1 as MNHNS and CDR2 as SASEGT. V was cut by 7 bases and J by 9 bases, with 22 bases left in between. CDR3 residues: CASTSLDSLMGPQHF. The CDR3 DNA reads TGTGCCAGCACCTCTCTGGACAGCCTGATGGGGCCCCAGCATTTT.

V and J are TRBV14 and TRBJ1-3; D unclear. Trimming stripped 5 bases from V and 10 bases from J, with 18 bases between. Germline CDR1 reads SGHDN; CDR2 reads FVKESK. There are 14 residues in the CDR3. The CDR3 reads CASSARSAFSTIYF. DNA for the CDR3: TGTGCCAGCAGCGCTAGGTCGGCTTTCTCGACCATATATTTT.

The rearrangement joins TRBV19 to TRBJ1-1; D may be TRBD1 (6 bases). This CDR3 has 14 residues. V lost 9 bases and J lost 0, with 14 bases in between. Germline CDR1 is LNHDA and CDR2 is SQIVND (reference sequence). The CDR3: CASTTGYLNTEAFF. The DNA for the CDR3 is TGTGCCAGCACAACAGGGTACTTGAACACTGAAGCTTTCTTT. The full variable domain, its missing parts supplied by reference TRBV19 and TRBJ1-1, is DGGITQSPKYLFRKEGQNVTLSCEQNLNHDAMYWYRQDPGQGLRLIYYSQIVNDFQKGDIAEGYSVSREKKESFPLTVTSAQKNPTAFYLCASTTGYLNTEAFFGQGTRLTVV.

The rearrangement uses TRBV10-2 and TRBJ2-1; TRBD2 aligns across 8 bases. The CDR3 contains 14 residues. V shed 3 bases, J shed 8 bases, and the junction held 6 bases outside the gene matches. Germline V lookup: CDR1 WSHSY, CDR2 SAAADI. The DNA for the CDR3 is TGCGCCAGCAGTGACCCGGGGGGGTCGGATGAGCAGTTCTTC. Encoded protein: CASSDPGGSDEQFF.

The chain combines TRBV11-2 with TRBJ1-2; maybe TRBD1 (5 bases). The germline V gene encodes CDR1 SGHAT and CDR2 FQNNGV. This CDR3 contains 16 residues. V was trimmed by 6 bases and J by 6 bases, leaving 23 bases between them. CDR3 bases: TGTGCCAGCAGGACCCTCGGGGGGAGGAAGGTTAATGGCTACACCTTC. Protein sequence: CASRTLGGRKVNGYTF.

This clone showed up just a few times. The J gene is TRBJ2-7, the V gene TRBV4-1; 10 bases agree with TRBD2. The CDR3 loop spans 15 amino acids. Trimming took 1 base from V and 6 from J; bases not matched to a gene: 6. Germline V gives CDR1 MGHRA, CDR2 YSYEKL. The CDR3 DNA reads as TGCGCCAGCAGCCAAGGGAGCGGGGGGGCCGTCGAGCAGTACTTC. Translation gives CASSQGSGGAVEQYF.

The V and J genes are TRBV30 and TRBJ1-2; a weak D match, TRBD1 (6 bases). V was trimmed by 3 bases and J by 10 bases, leaving 21 bases between them. This CDR3 region has 14 residues. Germline assignment: CDR1 GTSNPN and CDR2 SVGIG (reference sequence). This CDR3 is CAWRTGGAAGPYTF. In nucleotides, the CDR3 is TGTGCCTGGAGGACAGGCGGCGCTGCCGGACCCTACACCTTC. Based on the CDR3 plus reference TRBV30 and TRBJ1-2, the full variable domain is SQTIHQWPATLVQPVGSPLSLECTVEGTSNPNLYWYRQAAGRGLQLLFYSVGIGQISSEVPQNLSASRPQDRQFILSSKKLLLSDSGFYLCAWRTGGAAGPYTFGSGTRLTVV.

The V call is TRBV6-5, the J call TRBJ2-7, with TRBD2 as a possible D gene (6 bases). Trimming pared 6 bases from V and 7 bases from J, leaving 13 bases between. The germline CDR1 and CDR2 sequences are MNHEY and SVGAGI. The CDR3 sequence is 12 residues long. CDR3 amino acids: CASRTRGEEQYF. The CDR3 coding sequence is TGTGCCAGCAGGACTAGGGGAGAAGAGCAGTACTTC.

This clone has just one count. The rearrangement uses TRBV27 and TRBJ2-3, with TRBD1 as a possible D gene (6 bases). The V end lost 8 bases, the J end lost 0 bases, and 12 bases lay between the germline ends. Germline CDR1 is MNHEY and CDR2 is SMNVEV (reference sequence). CDR3 length: 14 residues. The CDR3 sequence: CASWRQVSTDTQYF. The CDR3 DNA reads as TGTGCCAGCTGGAGACAGGTTAGCACAGATACGCAGTATTTT.

J is TRBJ2-1 and V is TRBV5-1, with 10 bases that match TRBD2. Losses at the gene ends were 4 bases for V and 2 bases for J; bases not matched to a gene: 9. Per germline, CDR1 SGHRS and CDR2 YFSETQ. This CDR3 contains 17 residues. The CDR3 DNA reads TGCGCCAGCAGCCCACGGCAGCGGGAGGGTGCCTACAATGAGCAGTTCTTC. This codes for CASSPRQREGAYNEQFF.

V is TRBV29-1 and J is TRBJ1-4; no firm D call. Germline lookup yields CDR1 SQVTM and CDR2 ANQGSEA. The CDR3 has 12 amino acids. The V gene lost 7 bases and the J gene lost 5 bases, with 11 bases spanning the gap. The CDR3 here is CSASTLNEKLFF. The CDR3 DNA is TGCAGCGCCTCAACTCTAAATGAAAAACTGTTTTTT.

This chain connects TRBV6-1 to TRBJ1-4; no clear D. Between the trimmed V and J ends, which lost 4 bases and 0 bases, there was a span of 12 bases. There are 16 residues in the CDR3. Germline values: CDR1 MNHNS, CDR2 SASEGT. The CDR3 reads CASSGSFTATNEKLFF. CDR3 nucleotides: TGTGCCAGCAGTGGGTCATTCACAGCAACTAATGAAAAACTGTTTTTT.

The J gene is TRBJ2-5, the V gene TRBV7-7; 7 bases fit TRBD1. Germline values: CDR1 SSHAT, CDR2 FNYEAQ (reference sequence). V lost 1 base to trimming and J lost 1 base; unmatched junction nucleotides: 3. CDR3 length equals 15 residues. The CDR3: CASSLGGTVQETQYF. The CDR3 nucleotides read TGTGCCAGCAGCTTAGGGGGGACAGTCCAAGAGACCCAGTACTTC.